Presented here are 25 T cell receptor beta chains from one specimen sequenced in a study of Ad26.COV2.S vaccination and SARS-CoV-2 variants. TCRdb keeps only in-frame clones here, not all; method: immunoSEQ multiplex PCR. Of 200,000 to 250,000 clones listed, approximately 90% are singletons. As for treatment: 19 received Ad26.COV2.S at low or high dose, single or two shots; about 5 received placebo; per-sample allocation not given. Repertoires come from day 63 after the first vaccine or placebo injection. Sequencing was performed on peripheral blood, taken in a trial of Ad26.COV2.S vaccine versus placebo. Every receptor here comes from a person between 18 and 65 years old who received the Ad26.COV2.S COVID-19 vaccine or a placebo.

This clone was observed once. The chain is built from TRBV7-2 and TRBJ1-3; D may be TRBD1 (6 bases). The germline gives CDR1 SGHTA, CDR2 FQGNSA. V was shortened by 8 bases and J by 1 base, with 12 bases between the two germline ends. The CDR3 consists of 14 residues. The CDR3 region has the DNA TGTGCCAGCGGGAGACAGGTATCTGGAAACACCATATATTTT. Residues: CASGRQVSGNTIYF.

CDR3 region: CATSDGPTRGAYDNEQFF. The CDR3 DNA reads as TGTGCCACCAGTGACGGCCCCACCCGGGGGGCTTACGACAATGAGCAGTTCTTC. The chain uses TRBV24-1 and TRBJ2-1; tentative D call: TRBD2 (7 bases). V was clipped by 4 bases and J by 5 bases, with 23 bases between them. This CDR3 contains 18 residues. Germline loops: CDR1 KGHDR, CDR2 SFDVKD.

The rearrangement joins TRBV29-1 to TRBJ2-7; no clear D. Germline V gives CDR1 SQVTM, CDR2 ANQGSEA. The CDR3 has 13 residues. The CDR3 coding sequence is TGCAGTGCGAAACAGCACAGCTCCTACGAGCAGTACTTC. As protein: CSAKQHSSYEQYF.

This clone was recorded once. The CDR3 bases are TGTGCCAGCAGCTTAGTTCTGGGGCCCTCTGGAAACACCATATATTTT. Residues: CASSLVLGPSGNTIYF. The chain couples TRBV7-9 to TRBJ1-3; tentative D call: TRBD1 (5 bases). Between the trimmed V and J ends, which lost 1 base and 0 bases, there was a span of 10 bases. This CDR3 contains 16 residues. Germline V gives CDR1 SEHNR, CDR2 FQNEAQ (reference sequence). Full variable domain (missing parts from reference TRBV7-9 and TRBJ1-3): DTGVSQNPRHKITKRGQNVTFRCDPISEHNRLYWYRQTLGQGPEFLTYFQNEAQLEKSRLLSDRFSAERPKGSFSTLEIQRTEQGDSAMYLCASSLVLGPSGNTIYFGEGSWLTVV.

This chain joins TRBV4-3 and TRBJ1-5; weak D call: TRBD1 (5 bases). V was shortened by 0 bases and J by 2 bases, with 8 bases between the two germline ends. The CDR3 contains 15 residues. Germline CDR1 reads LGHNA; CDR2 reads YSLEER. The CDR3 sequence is CASSQEGRGNQPQHF. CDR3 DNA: TGCGCCAGCAGCCAAGAGGGCAGGGGCAATCAGCCCCAGCATTTT.

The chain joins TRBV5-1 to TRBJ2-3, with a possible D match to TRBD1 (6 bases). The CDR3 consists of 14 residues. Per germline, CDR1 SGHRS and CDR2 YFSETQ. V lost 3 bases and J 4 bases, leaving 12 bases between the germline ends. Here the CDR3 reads CASSSGQLPDTQYF. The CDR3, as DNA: TGCGCCAGCAGCTCCGGACAGTTGCCAGATACGCAGTATTTT.

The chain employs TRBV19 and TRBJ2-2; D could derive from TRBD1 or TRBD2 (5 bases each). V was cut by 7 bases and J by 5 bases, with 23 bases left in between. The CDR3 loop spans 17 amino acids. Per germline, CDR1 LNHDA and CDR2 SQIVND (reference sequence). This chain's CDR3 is CASIGDRLTRGTGELFF. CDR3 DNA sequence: TGTGCCAGTATAGGGGACCGACTTACTCGAGGTACCGGGGAGCTGTTTTTT.

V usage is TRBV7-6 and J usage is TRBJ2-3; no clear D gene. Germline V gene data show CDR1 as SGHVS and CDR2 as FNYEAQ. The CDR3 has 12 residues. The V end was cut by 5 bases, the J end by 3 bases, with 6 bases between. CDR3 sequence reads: CASSLGTDTQYF. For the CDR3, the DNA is TGTGCCAGCAGCCTCGGTACAGATACGCAGTATTTT.

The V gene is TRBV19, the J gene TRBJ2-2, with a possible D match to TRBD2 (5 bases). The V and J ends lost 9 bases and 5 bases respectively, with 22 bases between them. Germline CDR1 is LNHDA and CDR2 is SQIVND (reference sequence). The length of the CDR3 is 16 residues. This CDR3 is CASLLSPLGGTGELFF. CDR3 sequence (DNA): TGTGCCAGCCTTCTCTCCCCGCTCGGCGGGACCGGGGAGCTGTTTTTT. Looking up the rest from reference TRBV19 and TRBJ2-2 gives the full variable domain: DGGITQSPKYLFRKEGQNVTLSCEQNLNHDAMYWYRQDPGQGLRLIYYSQIVNDFQKGDIAEGYSVSREKKESFPLTVTSAQKNPTAFYLCASLLSPLGGTGELFFGEGSRLTVL.

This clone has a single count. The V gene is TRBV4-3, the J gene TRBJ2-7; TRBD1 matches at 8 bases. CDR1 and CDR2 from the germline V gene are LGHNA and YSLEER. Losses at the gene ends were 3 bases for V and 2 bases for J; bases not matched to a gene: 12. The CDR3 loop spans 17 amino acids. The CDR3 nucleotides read TGCGCCAGCAGCCACCGCCCGACAGGGGTCTCCACCTACGAGCAGTACTTC. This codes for CASSHRPTGVSTYEQYF.

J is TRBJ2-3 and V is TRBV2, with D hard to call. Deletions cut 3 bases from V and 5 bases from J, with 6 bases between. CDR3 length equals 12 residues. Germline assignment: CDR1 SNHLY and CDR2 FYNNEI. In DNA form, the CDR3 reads TGTGCCAGCAGTGAGCAACAAGATACGCAGTATTTT. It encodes CASSEQQDTQYF. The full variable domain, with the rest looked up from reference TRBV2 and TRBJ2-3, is EPEVTQTPSHQVTQMGQEVILRCVPISNHLYFYWYRQILGQKVEFLVSFYNNEISEKSEIFDDQFSVERPDGSNFTLKIRSTKLEDSAMYFCASSEQQDTQYFGPGTRLTVL.

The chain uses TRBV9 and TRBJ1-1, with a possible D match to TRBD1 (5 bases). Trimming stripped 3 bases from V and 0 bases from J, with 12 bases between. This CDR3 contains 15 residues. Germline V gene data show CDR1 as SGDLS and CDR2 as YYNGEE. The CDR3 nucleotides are TGTGCCAGCAGCGAGGGGTACCTGGTGAACACTGAAGCTTTCTTT. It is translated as CASSEGYLVNTEAFF.

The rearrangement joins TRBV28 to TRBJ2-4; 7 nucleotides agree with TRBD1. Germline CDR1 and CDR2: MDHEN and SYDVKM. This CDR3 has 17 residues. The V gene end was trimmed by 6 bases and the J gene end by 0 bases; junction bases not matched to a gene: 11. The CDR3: CASSLRGGGLAKNIQYF. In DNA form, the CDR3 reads TGTGCCAGCAGCCTCCGAGGGGGCGGTCTAGCCAAAAACATTCAGTACTTC.

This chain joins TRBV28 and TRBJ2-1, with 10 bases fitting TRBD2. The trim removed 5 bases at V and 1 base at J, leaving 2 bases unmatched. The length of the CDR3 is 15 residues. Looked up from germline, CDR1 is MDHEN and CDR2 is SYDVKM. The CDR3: CASSILAGSYNEQFF. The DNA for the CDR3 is TGTGCCAGCAGTATACTAGCGGGGTCCTACAATGAGCAGTTCTTC.

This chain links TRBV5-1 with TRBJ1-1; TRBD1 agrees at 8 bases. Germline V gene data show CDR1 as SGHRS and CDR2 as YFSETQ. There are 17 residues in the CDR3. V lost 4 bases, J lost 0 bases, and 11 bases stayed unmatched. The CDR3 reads CASSREAGGLMNTEAFF. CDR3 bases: TGCGCCAGCAGCAGGGAGGCAGGGGGCCTCATGAACACTGAAGCTTTCTTT. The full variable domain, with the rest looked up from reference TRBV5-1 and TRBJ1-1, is KAGVTQTPRYLIKTRGQQVTLSCSPISGHRSVSWYQQTPGQGLQFLFEYFSETQRNKGNFPGRFSGRQFSNSRSEMNVSTLELGDSALYLCASSREAGGLMNTEAFFGQGTRLTVV.

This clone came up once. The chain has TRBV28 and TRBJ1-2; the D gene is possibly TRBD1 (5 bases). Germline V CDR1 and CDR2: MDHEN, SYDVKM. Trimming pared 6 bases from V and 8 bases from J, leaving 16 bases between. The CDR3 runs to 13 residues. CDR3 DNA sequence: TGTGCCAGCAGCCCAAATACGAACAGGGGCTACACCTTC. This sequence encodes CASSPNTNRGYTF.

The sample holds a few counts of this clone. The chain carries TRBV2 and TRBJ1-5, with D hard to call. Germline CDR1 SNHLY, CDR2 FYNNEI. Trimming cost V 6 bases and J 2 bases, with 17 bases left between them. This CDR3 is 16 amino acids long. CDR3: CASSPTAPQGNQPQHF. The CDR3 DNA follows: TGTGCCAGCAGCCCAACGGCTCCCCAGGGCAATCAGCCCCAGCATTTT.

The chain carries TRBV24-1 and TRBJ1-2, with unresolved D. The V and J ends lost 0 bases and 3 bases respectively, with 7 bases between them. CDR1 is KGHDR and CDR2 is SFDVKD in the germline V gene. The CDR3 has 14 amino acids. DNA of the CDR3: TGTGCCACCAGTGATTTGTTGAGACACTATGGCTACACCTTC. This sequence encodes CATSDLLRHYGYTF.

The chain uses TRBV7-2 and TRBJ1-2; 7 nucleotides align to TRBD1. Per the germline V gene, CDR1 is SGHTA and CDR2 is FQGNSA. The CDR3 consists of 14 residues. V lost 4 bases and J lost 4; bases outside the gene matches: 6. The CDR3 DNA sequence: TGTGCCAGCAGCTATAGGGACAGCACCTATGGCTACACCTTC. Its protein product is CASSYRDSTYGYTF.

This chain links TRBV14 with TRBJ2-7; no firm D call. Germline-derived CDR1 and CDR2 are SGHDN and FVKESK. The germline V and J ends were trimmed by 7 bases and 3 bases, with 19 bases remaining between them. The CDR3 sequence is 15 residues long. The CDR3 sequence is CASTPTNARSYEQYF. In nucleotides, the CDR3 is TGTGCCAGCACCCCGACAAACGCACGTAGCTACGAGCAGTACTTC.

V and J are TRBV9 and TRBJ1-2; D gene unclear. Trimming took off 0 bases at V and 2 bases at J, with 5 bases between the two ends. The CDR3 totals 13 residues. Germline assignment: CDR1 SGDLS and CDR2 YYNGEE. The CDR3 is CASSVAWNYGYTF. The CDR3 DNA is TGTGCCAGCAGCGTAGCGTGGAACTATGGCTACACCTTC.

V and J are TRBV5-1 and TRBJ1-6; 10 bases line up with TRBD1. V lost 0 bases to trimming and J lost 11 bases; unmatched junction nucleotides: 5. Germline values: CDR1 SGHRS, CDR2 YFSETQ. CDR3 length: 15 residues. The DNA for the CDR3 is TGCGCCAGCAGCTTGGCGGGACAGGGGTCGACACCCCTCCACTTT. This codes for CASSLAGQGSTPLHF.

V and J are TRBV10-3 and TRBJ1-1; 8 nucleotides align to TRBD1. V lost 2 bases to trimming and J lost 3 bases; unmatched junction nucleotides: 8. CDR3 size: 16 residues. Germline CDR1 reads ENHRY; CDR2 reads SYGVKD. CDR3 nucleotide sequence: TGTGCCATCAGTGAGCTGCAGGGGACAGGTTACACTGAAGCTTTCTTT. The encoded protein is CAISELQGTGYTEAFF.

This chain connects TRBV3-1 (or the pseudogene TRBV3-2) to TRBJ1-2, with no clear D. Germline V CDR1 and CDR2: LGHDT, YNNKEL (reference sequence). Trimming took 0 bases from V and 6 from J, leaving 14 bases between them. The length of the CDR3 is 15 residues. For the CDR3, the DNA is TGTGCCAGCAGCCAAGAGCCCGGGCCCTCAAATGGCTACACCTTC. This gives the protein CASSQEPGPSNGYTF.

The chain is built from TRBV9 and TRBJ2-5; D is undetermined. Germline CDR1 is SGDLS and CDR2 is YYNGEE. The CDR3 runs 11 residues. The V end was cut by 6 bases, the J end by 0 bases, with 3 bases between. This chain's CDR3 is CASTNQETQYF. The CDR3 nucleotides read TGTGCCAGCACCAACCAAGAGACCCAGTACTTC. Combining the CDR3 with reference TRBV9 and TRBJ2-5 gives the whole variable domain DSGVTQTPKHLITATGQRVTLRCSPRSGDLSVYWYQQSLDQGLQFLIQYYNGEERAKGNILERFSAQQFPDLHSELNLSSLELGDSALYFCASTNQETQYFGPGTRLLVL.